This T cell receptor (beta chain) originates from a study of CD4 T cells in relation to SARS-CoV-2 and coronaviruses. The repertoire was sequenced with immunoSEQ multiplex PCR; TCRdb's copy has only in-frame clones and lacks some. This sample has 15,000 to 20,000 clones; around 81% occur once, and the top ten carry about 11%. The unexposed donors gave CD4+ T cells in about 2011-2018, prior to COVID-19. Isolation of CD4+ T cells took place after about eleven days in culture. Cells permitting, SARS-CoV-2 S/N and four cold-coronavirus spikes were tested on unexposed-donor CD4+ T cells. In this sample, this clone turned up a few times. Its target is unknown. The CDR3 spans 13 residues. Trimming took 2 bases from V and 5 from J, leaving 9 bases between them. Germline V CDR1 and CDR2: SEHNR, FQNEAQ (reference sequence).

This sequence was found in a human donor in good health. Material: CD4+ T cells from PBMCs, cultured in vitro. This chain links TRBV7-9 with TRBJ1-1; tentatively, D is TRBD1 (5 bases). The CDR3 reads CASSLKGQTEAFF. The CDR3 DNA follows: TGTGCCAGCAGCTTAAAGGGGCAAACTGAAGCTTTCTTT.